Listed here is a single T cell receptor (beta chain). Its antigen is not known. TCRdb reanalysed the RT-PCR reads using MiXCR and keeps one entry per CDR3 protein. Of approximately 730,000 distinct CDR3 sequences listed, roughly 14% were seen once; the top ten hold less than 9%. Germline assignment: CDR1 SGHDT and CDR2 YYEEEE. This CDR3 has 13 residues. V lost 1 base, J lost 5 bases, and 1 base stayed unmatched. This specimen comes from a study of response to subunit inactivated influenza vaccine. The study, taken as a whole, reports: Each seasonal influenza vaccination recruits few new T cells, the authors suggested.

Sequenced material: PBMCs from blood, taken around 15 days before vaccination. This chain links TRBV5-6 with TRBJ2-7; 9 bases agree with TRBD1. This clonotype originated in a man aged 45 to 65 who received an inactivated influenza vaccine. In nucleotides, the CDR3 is TGTGCCAGCAGCTTGTGGGACAGGGACGAGCAGTACTTC. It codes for CASSLWDRDEQYF.